This T cell receptor (beta chain) was sequenced for a study of Tregs in tolerant kidney transplant recipients. Trimming took 4 bases from V and 1 from J, leaving 14 bases between them. CDR3 size: 15 residues. Per the germline V gene, CDR1 is MNHEY and CDR2 is SVGAGI. TCRdb's table, derived via immunoSEQ multiplex PCR, lists solely in-frame clones and lacks some. The sample includes 110,000 or so clones, almost 95% of them seen just once. The clonotype was recovered from a human donor in good health. The chain has TRBV6-5 and TRBJ2-7, with D maybe TRBD2 (5 bases). The specimen sequenced was CD4+ T cells from blood. The CDR3 sequence: CASSFRPGFSYEQYF. In DNA, the CDR3 is TGTGCCAGCAGTTTCCGGCCGGGGTTTTCCTACGAGCAGTACTTC.